One T cell receptor beta chain is described in this entry. This clonotype appeared many times. What antigen it recognizes has not been identified. Base qualities are missing; no much larger clone stands one base away. The CDR3 runs 11 amino acids, cysteine and phenylalanine included. Left in the record is the CDR3 DNA by itself, 33 bases read in frame from the first base. Sequences GTSNPN (CDR1) and SVGIG (CDR2) are obtained from the germline V gene (reference sequence). Trimming costs V 6 bases and J 1 base, and their ends lie 6 bases apart. The library was built by means of 5' RACE. Sequencing instrument: NextSeq 500. To correct for sequencing error and PCR bias, the TCR library protocol tagged individual cDNA molecules with unique molecular identifiers. TCR alpha and beta chains were both sequenced, and the abundances of alpha and beta sequences in each sample were closely correlated with each other. The authors' pipeline ran thus. Decombinator V4 was used to annotate TCR sequences for V gene, J gene and CDR3. Expanded TCRs were defined as changing significantly between any two time points under a Poisson model with p below 0.0001. TCR abundances were normalised to the total number of TCRs sequenced in each sample and reported as counts per million. MAIT TCRs were defined by TRAV1-2 paired with TRAJ12, TRAJ20 or TRAJ33, and iNKT TCRs by TRAV10 paired with TRAJ18. VDJdb, accessed on 1 November 2021, was searched for TCRs annotated for CMV, EBV and SARS-CoV-2, and TCRs annotated for more than one antigen were excluded. TCRdb reprocessed the public reads (quality trimming at Q25 with fastp, clone calling with MiXCR) and kept in-frame beta chains. For every CDR3 protein sequence, its rows merge into one entry that carries the most common genes and DNA. TCRdb's processing, not the authors', yielded these V and J calls. In all, the sample holds some 96,000 distinct CDR3 sequences, and 9.5% to 12% of those were seen once. Approximately 4.7% of the sample lies in the top ten.

This sample was taken from a study of early T cells in non-severe SARS-CoV-2 infection listed by TCRdb under 2021. At the level of the whole study: TCR sequencing used bulk RNA from unsorted whole blood, so alpha and beta chains could not be paired.

A case-control design nested within a healthcare worker cohort in London, UK, was used, with weekly nasopharyngeal swab PCR tests and blood sampling performed. Healthcare workers were recruited during the week of the UK lockdown, between 23 and 31 March 2020, and followed weekly for up to roughly 16 weeks. Points the paper makes about the study in general: VDJdb matching was skewed toward anti-spike CD8 responses, so virus-specific expansions were likely underestimated and private and CD4 specificities were missed.

The receptor comes from an adult who was a healthcare worker with PCR-confirmed SARS-CoV-2 infection or an uninfected control (not recorded which). The input for sequencing was whole blood, taken at baseline. The chain couples TRBV30 to TRBJ1-1; there is no confident call for the D gene. The DNA is as follows: TGTGCCTGTGAACGGAACACTGAAGCTTTCTTT. Its protein product is CACERNTEAFF. The full variable domain, completed from the reference TRBV30 and TRBJ1-1 proteins outside the CDR3, reads SQTIHQWPATLVQPVGSPLSLECTVEGTSNPNLYWYRQAAGRGLQLLFYSVGIGQISSEVPQNLSASRPQDRQFILSSKKLLLSDSGFYLCACERNTEAFFGQGTRLTVV.